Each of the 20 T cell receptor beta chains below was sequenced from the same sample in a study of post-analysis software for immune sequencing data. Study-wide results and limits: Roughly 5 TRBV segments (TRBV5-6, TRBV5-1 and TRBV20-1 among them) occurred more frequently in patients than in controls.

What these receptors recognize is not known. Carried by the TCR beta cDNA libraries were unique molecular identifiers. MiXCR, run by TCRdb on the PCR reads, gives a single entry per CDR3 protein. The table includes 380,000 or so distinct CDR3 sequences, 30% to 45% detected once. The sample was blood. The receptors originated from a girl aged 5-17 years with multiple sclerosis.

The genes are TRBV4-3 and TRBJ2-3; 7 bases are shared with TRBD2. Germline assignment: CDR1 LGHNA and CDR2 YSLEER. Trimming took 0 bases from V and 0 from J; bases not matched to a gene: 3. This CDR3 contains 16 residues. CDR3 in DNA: TGCGCCAGCAGCCAAGATGGGGAGGGAAGCACAGATACGCAGTATTTT. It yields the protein CASSQDGEGSTDTQYF.

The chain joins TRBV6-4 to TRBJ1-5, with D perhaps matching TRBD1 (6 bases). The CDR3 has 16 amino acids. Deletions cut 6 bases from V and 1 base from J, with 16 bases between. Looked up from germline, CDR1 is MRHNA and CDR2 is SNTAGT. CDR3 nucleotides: TGTGCCAGCAGCAAAATTGGACAGCTCAGCAATCAGCCCCAGCATTTT. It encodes CASSKIGQLSNQPQHF.

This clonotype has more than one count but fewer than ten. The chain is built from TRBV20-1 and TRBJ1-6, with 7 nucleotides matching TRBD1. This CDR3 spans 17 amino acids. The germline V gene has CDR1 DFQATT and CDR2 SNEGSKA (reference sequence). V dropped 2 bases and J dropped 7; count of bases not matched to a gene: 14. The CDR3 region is CSARPIYARGANSPLHF. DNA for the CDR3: TGCAGTGCTAGACCTATCTACGCCAGGGGGGCGAATTCACCCCTCCACTTT.

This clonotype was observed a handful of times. The CDR3, as DNA: TGTGCCAGCAGCTTGGATCCAACCGGGACAGACAACTATGGCTACACCTTC. Translating gives CASSLDPTGTDNYGYTF. This rearrangement joins TRBV5-6 to TRBJ1-2; 7 positions agree with TRBD1. Germline V lookup: CDR1 SGHDT, CDR2 YYEEEE. With 0 bases clipped from V and 2 bases from J, the junction kept 10 bases outside the gene matches. This CDR3 comprises 17 residues.

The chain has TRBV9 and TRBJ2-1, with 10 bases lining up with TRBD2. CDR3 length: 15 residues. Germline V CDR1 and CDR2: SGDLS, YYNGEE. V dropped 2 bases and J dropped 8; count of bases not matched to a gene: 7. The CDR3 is CASSVSGGTGDEQFF. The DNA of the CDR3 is TGTGCCAGCAGCGTTAGCGGGGGGACGGGGGATGAGCAGTTCTTC.

The CDR3 reads CASRPWGVETQYF. The CDR3 nucleotides are TGTGCCAGCAGGCCCTGGGGGGTGGAGACCCAGTACTTC. The chain links TRBV7-9 to TRBJ2-5, with D tentatively TRBD2 (6 bases). V lost 6 bases and J lost 5, with 13 bases in between. Germline V gene data show CDR1 as SEHNR and CDR2 as FQNEAQ (reference sequence). The length of the CDR3 is 13 residues.

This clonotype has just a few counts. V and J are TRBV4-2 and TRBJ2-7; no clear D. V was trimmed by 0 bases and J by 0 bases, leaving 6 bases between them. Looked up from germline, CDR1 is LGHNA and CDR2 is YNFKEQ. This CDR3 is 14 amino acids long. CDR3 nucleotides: TGTGCCAGCAGCCAAGATCAGAGCTCCTACGAGCAGTACTTC. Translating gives CASSQDQSSYEQYF.

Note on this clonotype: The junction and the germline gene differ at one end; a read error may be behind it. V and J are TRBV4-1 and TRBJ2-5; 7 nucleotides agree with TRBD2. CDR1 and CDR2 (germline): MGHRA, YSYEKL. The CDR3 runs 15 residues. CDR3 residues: CTSSLTGTTQETQYF. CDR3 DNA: TGCACCAGCAGCCTCACCGGGACTACCCAAGAGACCCAGTACTTC.

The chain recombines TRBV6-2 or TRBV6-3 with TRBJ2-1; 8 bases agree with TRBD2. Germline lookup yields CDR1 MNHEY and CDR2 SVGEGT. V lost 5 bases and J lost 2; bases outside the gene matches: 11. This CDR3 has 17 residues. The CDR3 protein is CASSTRISGAPYNEQFF. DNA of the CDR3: TGTGCCAGCAGTACCCGGATTAGCGGGGCCCCCTACAATGAGCAGTTCTTC.

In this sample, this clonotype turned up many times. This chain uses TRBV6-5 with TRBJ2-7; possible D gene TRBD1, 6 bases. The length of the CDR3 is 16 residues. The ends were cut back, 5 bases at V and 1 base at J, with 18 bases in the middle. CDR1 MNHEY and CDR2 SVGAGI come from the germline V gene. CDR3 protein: CASSTRRDTISYEQYF. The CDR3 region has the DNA TGTGCCAGCAGTACCAGACGGGACACTATATCCTACGAGCAGTACTTC.

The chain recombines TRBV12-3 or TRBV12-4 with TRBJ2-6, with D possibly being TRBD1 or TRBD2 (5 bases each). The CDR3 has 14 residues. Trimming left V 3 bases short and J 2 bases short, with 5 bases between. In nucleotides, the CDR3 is TGTGCCAGCAGTTTGGGGGCTGGGGCCAACGTCCTGACTTTC. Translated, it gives CASSLGAGANVLTF.

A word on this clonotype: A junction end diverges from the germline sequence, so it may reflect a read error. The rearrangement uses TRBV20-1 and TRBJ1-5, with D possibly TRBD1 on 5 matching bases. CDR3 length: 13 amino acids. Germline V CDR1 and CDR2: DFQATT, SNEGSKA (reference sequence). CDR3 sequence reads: CSATRDGNQSQHF. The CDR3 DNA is TGCAGTGCTACCAGGGACGGCAATCAGTCCCAGCATTTT.

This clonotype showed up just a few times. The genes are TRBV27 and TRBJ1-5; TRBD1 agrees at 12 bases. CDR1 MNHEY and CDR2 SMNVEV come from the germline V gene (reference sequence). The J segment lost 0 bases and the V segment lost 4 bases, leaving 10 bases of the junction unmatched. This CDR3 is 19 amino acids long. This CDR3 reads CASSSGTGGAGYSNQPQHF. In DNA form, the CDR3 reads TGTGCCAGCAGTTCCGGGACAGGGGGCGCCGGATATAGCAATCAGCCCCAGCATTTT.

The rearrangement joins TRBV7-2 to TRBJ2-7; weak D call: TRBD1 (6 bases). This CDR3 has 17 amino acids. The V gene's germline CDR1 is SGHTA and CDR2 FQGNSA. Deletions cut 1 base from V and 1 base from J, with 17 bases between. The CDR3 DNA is TGTGCCAGCAGCTTAGTCGGGGCCCCCAGGGGATCCTACGAGCAGTACTTC. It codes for CASSLVGAPRGSYEQYF.

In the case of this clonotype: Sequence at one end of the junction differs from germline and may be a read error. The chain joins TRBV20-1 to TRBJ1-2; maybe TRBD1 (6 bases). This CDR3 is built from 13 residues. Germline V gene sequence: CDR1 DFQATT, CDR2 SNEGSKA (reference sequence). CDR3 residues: CSARGAGISGYAF. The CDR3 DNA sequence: TGCAGTGCTAGGGGGGCGGGAATATCTGGCTACGCCTTC.

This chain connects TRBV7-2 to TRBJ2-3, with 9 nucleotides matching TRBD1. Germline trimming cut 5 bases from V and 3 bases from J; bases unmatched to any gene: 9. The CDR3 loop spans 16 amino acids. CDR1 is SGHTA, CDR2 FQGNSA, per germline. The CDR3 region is CASSRDRGLGTDTQYF. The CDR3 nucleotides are TGTGCCAGCAGCCGCGACAGGGGGTTAGGGACAGATACGCAGTATTTT. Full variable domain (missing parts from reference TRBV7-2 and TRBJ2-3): GAGVSQSPSNKVTEKGKDVELRCDPISGHTALYWYRQSLGQGLEFLIYFQGNSAPDKSGLPSDRFSAERTGGSVSTLTIQRTQQEDSAVYLCASSRDRGLGTDTQYFGPGTRLTVL.

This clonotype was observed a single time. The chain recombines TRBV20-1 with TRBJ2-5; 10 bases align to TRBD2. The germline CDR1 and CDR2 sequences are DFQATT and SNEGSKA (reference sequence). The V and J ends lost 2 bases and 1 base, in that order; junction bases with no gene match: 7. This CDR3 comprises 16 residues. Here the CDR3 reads CSARMGLAGAQETQYF. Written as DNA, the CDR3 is TGCAGTGCTAGAATGGGGCTAGCGGGGGCCCAAGAGACCCAGTACTTC.

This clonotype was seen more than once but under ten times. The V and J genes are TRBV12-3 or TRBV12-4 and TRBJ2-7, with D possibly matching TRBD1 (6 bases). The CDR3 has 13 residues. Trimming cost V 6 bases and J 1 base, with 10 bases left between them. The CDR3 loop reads CASSRDISYEQYF. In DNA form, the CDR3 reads TGTGCCAGCAGCCGGGACATTTCCTACGAGCAGTACTTC.

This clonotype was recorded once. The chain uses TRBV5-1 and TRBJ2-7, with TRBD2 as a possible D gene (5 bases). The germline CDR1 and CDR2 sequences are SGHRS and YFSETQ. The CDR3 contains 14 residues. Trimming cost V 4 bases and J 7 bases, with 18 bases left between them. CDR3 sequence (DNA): TGCGCCAGCAGCCCCGGGGTTGCCTCGGAAGAGCAGTACTTC. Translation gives CASSPGVASEEQYF. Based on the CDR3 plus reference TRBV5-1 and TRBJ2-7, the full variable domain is KAGVTQTPRYLIKTRGQQVTLSCSPISGHRSVSWYQQTPGQGLQFLFEYFSETQRNKGNFPGRFSGRQFSNSRSEMNVSTLELGDSALYLCASSPGVASEEQYFGPGTRLTVT.

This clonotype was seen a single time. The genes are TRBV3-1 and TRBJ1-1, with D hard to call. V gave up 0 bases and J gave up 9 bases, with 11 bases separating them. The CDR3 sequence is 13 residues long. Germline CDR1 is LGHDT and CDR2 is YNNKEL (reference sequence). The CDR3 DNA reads TGTGCCAGCAGCCAAGAAGGCTCAAGAAAAGCTTTCTTT. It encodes CASSQEGSRKAFF.